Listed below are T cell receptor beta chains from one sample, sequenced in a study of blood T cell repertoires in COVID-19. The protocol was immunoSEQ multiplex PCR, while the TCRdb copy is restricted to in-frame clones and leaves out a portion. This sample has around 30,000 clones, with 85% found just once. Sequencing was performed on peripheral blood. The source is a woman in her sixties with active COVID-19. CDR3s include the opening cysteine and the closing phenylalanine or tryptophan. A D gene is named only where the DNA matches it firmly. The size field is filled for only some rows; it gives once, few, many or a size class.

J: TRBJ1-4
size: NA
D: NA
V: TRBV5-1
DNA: TGCGCCAGCAGCTTGGCCCTAGACGTCGACGAAAAACTGTTTTTT
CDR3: CASSLALDVDEKLFF

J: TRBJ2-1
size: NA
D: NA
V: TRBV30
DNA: TGTGCCTGGAGTTCCGGGGTATCAAGTTACAATGAGCAGTTCTTC
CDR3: CAWSSGVSSYNEQFF

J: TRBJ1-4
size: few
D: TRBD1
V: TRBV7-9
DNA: TGTGCCAGCAGCCCGCAGGGGGTGACAACTAATGAAAAACTGTTTTTT
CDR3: CASSPQGVTTNEKLFF

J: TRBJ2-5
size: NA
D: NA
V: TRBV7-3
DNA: TGTGCCAGCAGCTTAGAAGGAGCCGGGACCCAGTACTTC
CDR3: CASSLEGAGTQYF

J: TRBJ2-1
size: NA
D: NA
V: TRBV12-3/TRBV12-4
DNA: TGTGCCAGCAGTTTGGTCGAGGGGGTAGAGCAGTTCTTC
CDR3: CASSLVEGVEQFF

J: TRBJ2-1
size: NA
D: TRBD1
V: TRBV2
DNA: TGTGCCAGCAGTCGACAGGGCCAAATTAACAATGAGCAGTTCTTC
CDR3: CASSRQGQINNEQFF

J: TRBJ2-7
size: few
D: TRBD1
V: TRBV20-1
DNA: TGCAGTGTCGACAGGGGCTACGAGCAGTACTTC
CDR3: CSVDRGYEQYF

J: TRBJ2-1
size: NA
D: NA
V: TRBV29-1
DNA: TGCAGCACCCGGACTGGTAGCTCCTACAATGAGCAGTTCTTC
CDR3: CSTRTGSSYNEQFF

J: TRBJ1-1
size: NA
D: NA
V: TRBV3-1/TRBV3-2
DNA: TGTGCCAGCACCCTTGATGCAGGTTCTGAAGCTTTCTTT
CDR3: CASTLDAGSEAFF

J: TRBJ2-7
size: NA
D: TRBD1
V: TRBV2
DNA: TGTGCCAGCAACAGGGACAGGGGGCGCGAGCAGTACTTC
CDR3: CASNRDRGREQYF

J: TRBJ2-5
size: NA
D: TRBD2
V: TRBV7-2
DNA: TGTGCCAGCAGCTTAGGTCCGGGAGGGACGAACCGACCCCAGTACTTC
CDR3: CASSLGPGGTNRPQYF

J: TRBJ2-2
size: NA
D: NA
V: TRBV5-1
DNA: TGCGCCAGCAGCTTGGGGGAGACGAACACCGGGGAGCTGTTTTTT
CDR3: CASSLGETNTGELFF

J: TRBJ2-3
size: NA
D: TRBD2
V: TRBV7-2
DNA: TGTGCCAGCAGCTTAGACCTAGCGGGAGGATATGGCACAGATACGCAGTATTTT
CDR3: CASSLDLAGGYGTDTQYF

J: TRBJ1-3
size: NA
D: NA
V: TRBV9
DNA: TGTGCCAGCAGCGTAACGGGGGGCTCCTCTGGAAACACCATATATTTT
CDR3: CASSVTGGSSGNTIYF

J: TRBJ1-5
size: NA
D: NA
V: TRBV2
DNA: TGTGCCAGCAAGTATTCAGGGACTGGCAATCAGCCCCAGCATTTT
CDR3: CASKYSGTGNQPQHF

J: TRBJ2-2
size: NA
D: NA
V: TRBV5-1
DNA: TGCGCCAGCAGCTTGGACGGGTTGGGCGGGGAGCTGTTTTTT
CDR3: CASSLDGLGGELFF

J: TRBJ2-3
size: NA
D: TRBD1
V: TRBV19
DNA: TGTGCCAGTAGTCCAGGGGGCTCGTTCGCAGATACGCAGTATTTT
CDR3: CASSPGGSFADTQYF

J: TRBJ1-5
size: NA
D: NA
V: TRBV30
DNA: TGTGCCTGGAGCCGGGGGGCTCAGCCCCAGCATTTT
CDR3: CAWSRGAQPQHF

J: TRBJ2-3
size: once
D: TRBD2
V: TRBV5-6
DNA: TGTGCCAGTGTTGAGGCGGGGGGGCTGACAGATACGCAGTATTTT
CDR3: CASVEAGGLTDTQYF

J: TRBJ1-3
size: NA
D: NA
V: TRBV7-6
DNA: TGTGCCAGCAGCTTAGGAGGGGGACCGGGGAGTTCTGGAAACACCATATATTTT
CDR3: CASSLGGGPGSSGNTIYF

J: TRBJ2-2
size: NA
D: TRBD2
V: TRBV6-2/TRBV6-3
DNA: TGTGCCAGCAGCCTCGGACTAGCGGGTACAGAGCTGTTTTTT
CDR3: CASSLGLAGTELFF

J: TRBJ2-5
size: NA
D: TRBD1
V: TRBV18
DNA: TGTGCCAGCTCACCACCGGGGGACAGTTTAGAAGAGACCCAGTACTTC
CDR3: CASSPPGDSLEETQYF

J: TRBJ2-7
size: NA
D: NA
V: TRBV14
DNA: TGTGCCAGCAGCCAAGAAGGGGGATCTGCGAACGAGCAGTACTTC
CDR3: CASSQEGGSANEQYF

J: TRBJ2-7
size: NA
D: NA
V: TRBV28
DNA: TGTGCCAGCAGTTCCAACCTCCGGGGCTCCTACGAGCAGTACTTC
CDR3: CASSSNLRGSYEQYF

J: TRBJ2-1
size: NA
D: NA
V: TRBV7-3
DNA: TGTGCCAGCAGCATACAGGGAAGGGAGGGGAATGAGCAGTTCTTC
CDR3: CASSIQGREGNEQFF

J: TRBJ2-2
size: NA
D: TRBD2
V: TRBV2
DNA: TGTGCCAGTTTGGGACTACTACCCACCGGGGAGCTGTTTTTT
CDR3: CASLGLLPTGELFF

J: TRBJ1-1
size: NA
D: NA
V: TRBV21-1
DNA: TGTGCCAGCAGCCTTGAGGAGGGCACTGAAGCTTTCTTT
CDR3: CASSLEEGTEAFF